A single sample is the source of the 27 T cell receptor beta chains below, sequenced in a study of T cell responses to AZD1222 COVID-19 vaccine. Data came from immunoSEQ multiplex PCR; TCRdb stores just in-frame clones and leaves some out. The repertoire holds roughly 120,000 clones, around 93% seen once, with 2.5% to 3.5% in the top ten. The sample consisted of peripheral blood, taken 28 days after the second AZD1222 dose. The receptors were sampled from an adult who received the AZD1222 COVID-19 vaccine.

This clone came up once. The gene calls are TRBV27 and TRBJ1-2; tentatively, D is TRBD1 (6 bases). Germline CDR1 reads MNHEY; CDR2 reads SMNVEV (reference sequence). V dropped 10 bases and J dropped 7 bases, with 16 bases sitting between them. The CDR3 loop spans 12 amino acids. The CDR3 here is CATLTGISGYTF. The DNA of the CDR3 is TGTGCCACCTTAACAGGGATCTCTGGCTACACCTTC.

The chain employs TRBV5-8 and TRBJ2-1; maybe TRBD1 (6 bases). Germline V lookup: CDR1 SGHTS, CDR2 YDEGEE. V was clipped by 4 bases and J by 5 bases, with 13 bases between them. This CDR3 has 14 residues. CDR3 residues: CASSPLGHNNEQFF. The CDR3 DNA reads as TGTGCCAGCAGCCCCTTGGGACACAACAATGAGCAGTTCTTC.

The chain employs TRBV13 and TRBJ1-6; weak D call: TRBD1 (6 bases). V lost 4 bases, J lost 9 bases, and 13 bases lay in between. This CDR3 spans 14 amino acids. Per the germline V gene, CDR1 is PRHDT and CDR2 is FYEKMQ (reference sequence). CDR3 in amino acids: CASSSQTGTSPLHF. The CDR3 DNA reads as TGTGCCAGCAGCTCACAGACAGGTACTTCACCCCTCCACTTT. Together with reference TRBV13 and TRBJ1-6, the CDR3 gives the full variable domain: AAGVIQSPRHLIKEKRETATLKCYPIPRHDTVYWYQQGPGQDPQFLISFYEKMQSDKGSIPDRFSAQQFSDYHSELNMSSLELGDSALYFCASSSQTGTSPLHFGNGTRLTVT.

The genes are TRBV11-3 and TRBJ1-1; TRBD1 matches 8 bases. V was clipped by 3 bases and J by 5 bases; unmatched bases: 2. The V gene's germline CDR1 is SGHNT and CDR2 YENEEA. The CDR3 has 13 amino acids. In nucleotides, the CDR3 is TGTGCCAGCAGCTTGGGACAGGCTACTGAAGCTTTCTTT. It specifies CASSLGQATEAFF.

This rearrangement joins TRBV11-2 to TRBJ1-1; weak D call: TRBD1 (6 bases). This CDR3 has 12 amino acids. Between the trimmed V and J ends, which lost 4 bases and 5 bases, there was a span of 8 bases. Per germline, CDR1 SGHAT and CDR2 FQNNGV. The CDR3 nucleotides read TGTGCCAGCAGCTCAACAGGGACTGAAGCTTTCTTT. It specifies CASSSTGTEAFF.

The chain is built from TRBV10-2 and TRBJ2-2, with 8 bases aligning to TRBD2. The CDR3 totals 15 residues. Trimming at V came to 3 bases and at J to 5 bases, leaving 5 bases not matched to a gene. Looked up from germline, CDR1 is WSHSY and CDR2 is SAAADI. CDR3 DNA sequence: TGCGCCAGCAGTGATATGGGGACTAGTACCGGGGAGCTGTTTTTT. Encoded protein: CASSDMGTSTGELFF.

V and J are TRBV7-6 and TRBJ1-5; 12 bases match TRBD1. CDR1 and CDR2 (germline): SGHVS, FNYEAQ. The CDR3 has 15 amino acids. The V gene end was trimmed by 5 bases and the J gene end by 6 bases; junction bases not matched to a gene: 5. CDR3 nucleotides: TGTGCCAGCAGCGCGGGACAGGGGGCGGGTCAGCCCCAGCATTTT. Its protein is CASSAGQGAGQPQHF.

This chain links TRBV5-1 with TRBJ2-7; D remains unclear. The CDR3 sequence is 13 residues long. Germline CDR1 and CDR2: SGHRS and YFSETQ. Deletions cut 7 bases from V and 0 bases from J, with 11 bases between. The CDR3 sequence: CASAISSSYEQYF. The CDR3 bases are TGCGCCAGCGCCATATCGAGCTCCTACGAGCAGTACTTC.

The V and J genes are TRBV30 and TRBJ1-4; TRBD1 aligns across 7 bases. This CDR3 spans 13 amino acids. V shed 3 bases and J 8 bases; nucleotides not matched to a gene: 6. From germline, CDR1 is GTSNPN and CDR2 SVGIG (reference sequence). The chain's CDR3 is CAWRQGVEEKLFF. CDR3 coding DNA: TGTGCCTGGAGGCAGGGGGTAGAGGAAAAACTGTTTTTT.

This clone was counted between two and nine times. CDR3 loop: CASSPTGGLNTEAFF. In nucleotides, the CDR3 is TGTGCCAGCTCACCTACAGGGGGCTTGAACACTGAAGCTTTCTTT. This chain uses TRBV18 with TRBJ1-1, with 9 bases matching TRBD1. The trim removed 3 bases at V and 0 bases at J, leaving 2 bases unmatched. CDR3 length: 15 amino acids. Per germline, CDR1 KGHSH and CDR2 LQKENI. Filled out from reference TRBV18 and TRBJ1-1, the complete variable domain reads NAGVMQNPRHLVRRRGQEARLRCSPMKGHSHVYWYRQLPEEGLKFMVYLQKENIIDESGMPKERFSAEFPKEGPSILRIQQVVRGDSAAYFCASSPTGGLNTEAFFGQGTRLTVV.

The CDR3 DNA follows: TGTGCCAGCAGCGGGCCCGGGAATCAGCCCCAGCATTTT. Amino acid sequence: CASSGPGNQPQHF. The V gene is TRBV6-5, the J gene TRBJ1-5; no definite D call. The CDR3 runs 13 residues. Germline V gene sequence: CDR1 MNHEY, CDR2 SVGAGI. Between the trimmed V and J ends, which lost 6 bases and 4 bases, there was a span of 10 bases.

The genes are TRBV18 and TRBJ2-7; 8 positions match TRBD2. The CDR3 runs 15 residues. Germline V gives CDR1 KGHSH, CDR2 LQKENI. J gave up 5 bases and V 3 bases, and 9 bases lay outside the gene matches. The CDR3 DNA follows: TGTGCCAGCTCACCTTCCTCTGGCGGGGGGAACGAGCAGTACTTC. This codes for CASSPSSGGGNEQYF.

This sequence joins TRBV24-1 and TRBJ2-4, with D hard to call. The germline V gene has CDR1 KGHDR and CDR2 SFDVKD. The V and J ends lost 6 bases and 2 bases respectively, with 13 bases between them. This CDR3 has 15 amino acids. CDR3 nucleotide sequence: TGTGCCACCAGTTCCGACGTAAGTACCAAAAACATTCAGTACTTC. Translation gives CATSSDVSTKNIQYF.

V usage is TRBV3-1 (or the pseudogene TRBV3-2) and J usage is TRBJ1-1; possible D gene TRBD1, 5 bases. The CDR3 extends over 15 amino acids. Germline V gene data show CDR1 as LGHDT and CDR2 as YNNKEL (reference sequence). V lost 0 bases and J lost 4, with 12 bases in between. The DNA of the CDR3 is TGTGCCAGCAGCCAAGAAACAGGACAAGGCACTGAAGCTTTCTTT. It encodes CASSQETGQGTEAFF.

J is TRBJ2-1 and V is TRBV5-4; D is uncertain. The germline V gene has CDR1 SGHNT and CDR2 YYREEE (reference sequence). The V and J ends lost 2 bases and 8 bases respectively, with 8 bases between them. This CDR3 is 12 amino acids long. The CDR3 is CASSFVVDEQFF. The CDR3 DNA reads TGTGCCAGCAGCTTCGTAGTGGATGAGCAGTTCTTC. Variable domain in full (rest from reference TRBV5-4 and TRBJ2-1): ETGVTQSPTHLIKTRGQQVTLRCSSQSGHNTVSWYQQALGQGPQFIFQYYREEENGRGNFPPRFSGLQFPNYSSELNVNALELDDSALYLCASSFVVDEQFFGPGTRLTVL.

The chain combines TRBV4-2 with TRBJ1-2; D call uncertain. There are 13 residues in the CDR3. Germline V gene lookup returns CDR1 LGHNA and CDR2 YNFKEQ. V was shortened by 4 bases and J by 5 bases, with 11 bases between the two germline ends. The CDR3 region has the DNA TGTGCCAGCAGCCCCGTCGGGCCTTATGGCTACACCTTC. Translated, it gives CASSPVGPYGYTF.

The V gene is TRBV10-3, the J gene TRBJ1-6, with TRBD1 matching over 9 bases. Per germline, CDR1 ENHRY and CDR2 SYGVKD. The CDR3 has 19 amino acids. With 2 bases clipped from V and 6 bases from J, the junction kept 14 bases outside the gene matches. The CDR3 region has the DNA TGTGCCATCAGTGAGACCGACAGGGGGAAATGGGTCGGTAATTCACCCCTCCACTTT. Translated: CAISETDRGKWVGNSPLHF.

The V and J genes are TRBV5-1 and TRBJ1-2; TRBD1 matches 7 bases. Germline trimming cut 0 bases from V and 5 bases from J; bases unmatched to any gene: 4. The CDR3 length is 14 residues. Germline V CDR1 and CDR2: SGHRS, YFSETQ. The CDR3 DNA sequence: TGCGCCAGCAGCTTGGAGGGGGCCGGGTATGGCTACACCTTC. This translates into CASSLEGAGYGYTF.

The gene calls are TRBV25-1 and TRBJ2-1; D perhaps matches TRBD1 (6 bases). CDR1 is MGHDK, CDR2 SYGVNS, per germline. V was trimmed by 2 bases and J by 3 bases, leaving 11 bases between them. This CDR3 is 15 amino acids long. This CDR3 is CASSERQGLYNEQFF. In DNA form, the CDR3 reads TGTGCCAGCAGTGAACGGCAGGGGCTCTACAATGAGCAGTTCTTC.

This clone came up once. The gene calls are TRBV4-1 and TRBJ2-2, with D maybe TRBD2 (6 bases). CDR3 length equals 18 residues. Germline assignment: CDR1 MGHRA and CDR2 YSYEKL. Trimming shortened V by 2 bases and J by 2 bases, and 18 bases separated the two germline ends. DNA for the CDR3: TGCGCCAGCAGCCAATGGGGTATGGGACTCACAAACACCGGGGAGCTGTTTTTT. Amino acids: CASSQWGMGLTNTGELFF.

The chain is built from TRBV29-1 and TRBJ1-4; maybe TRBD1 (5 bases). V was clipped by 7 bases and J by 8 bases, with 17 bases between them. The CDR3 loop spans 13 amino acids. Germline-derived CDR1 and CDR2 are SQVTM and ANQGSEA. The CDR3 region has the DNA TGCAGCGCTCTGACCTCGGGGGGGGAAAAACTGTTTTTT. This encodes CSALTSGGEKLFF.

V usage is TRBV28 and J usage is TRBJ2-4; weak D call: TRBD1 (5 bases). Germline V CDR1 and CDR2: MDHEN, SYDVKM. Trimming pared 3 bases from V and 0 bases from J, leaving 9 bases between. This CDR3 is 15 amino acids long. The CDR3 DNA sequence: TGTGCCAGCAGTTTGACAGAGCTAGCCAAAAACATTCAGTACTTC. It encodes CASSLTELAKNIQYF.

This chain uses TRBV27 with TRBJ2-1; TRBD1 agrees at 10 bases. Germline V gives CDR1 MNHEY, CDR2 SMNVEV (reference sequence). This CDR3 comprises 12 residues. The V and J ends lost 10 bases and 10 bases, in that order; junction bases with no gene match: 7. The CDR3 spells CATEGQGSEQFF. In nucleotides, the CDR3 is TGTGCCACCGAGGGACAGGGGTCAGAGCAGTTCTTC.

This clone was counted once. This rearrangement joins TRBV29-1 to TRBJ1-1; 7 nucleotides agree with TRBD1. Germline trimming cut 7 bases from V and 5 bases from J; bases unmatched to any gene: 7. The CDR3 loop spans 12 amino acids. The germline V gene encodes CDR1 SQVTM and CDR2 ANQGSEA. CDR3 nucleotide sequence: TGCAGCGCGAGTATACAGGGGACTGAAGCTTTCTTT. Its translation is CSASIQGTEAFF.

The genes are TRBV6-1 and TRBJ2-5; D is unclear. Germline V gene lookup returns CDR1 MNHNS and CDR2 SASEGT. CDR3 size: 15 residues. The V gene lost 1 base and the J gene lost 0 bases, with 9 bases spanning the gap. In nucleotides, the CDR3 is TGTGCCAGCAGTGAAGATAGGACGCACCAAGAGACCCAGTACTTC. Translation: CASSEDRTHQETQYF.

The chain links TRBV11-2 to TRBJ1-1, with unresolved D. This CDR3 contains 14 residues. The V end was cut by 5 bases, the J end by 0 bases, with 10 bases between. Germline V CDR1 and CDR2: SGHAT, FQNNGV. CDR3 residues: CASSLAGVNTEAFF. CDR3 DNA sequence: TGTGCCAGCAGCCTAGCTGGGGTGAACACTGAAGCTTTCTTT.

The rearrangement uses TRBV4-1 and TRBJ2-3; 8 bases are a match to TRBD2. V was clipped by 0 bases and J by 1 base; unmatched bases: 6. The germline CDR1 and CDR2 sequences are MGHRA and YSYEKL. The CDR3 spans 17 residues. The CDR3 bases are TGCGCCAGCAGCCAAGATCGGGCGGGGGGCGGCACAGATACGCAGTATTTT. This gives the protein CASSQDRAGGGTDTQYF.